This TCR beta chain was profiled in a study of identical twins. General study results and limits: Alpha sequences that were out-of-frame and twin-shared showed an excess of low generation probability. The analysis was cross-sectional rather than longitudinal within donors.

Only a few counts were recorded for this clonotype. As yet, its antigen is unknown. TCRdb reprocessed the 5' RACE reads with MiXCR, giving one entry per CDR3 protein. The table records about 330,000 distinct CDR3 sequences, around an eighth of them present only once. These data also featured in a second study, about yellow fever vaccine responses in identical twins.

This TCR was sampled from a young woman in good health. The sample consisted of CD8+ T cells sorted from blood.

CDR3 residues: CASSPGTDGSEFF. The CDR3 region has the DNA TGTGCCAGCAGCCCCGGGACTGACGGAAGTGAGTTCTTC. The rearrangement links TRBV7-8 to TRBJ2-1; maybe TRBD2 (6 bases). Trimming shortened V by 5 bases and J by 14 bases, and 19 bases separated the two germline ends. The CDR3 is made up of 13 amino acids. Germline V lookup: CDR1 SGHVS, CDR2 FQNEAQ.